What follows is one T cell receptor (beta chain) and its context. The TCRbeta library incorporated unique molecular identifiers. MiXCR was run by TCRdb on the PCR reads, yielding one entry per CDR3 protein. The table has roughly 500,000 distinct CDR3 sequences, 32% seen once. After removal of 1 base from V and 6 bases from J, the junction contained 6 bases not matched to a gene. The CDR3 is 15 amino acids. Per the germline V gene, CDR1 is DFQATT and CDR2 is SNEGSKA (reference sequence). The data stem from a study of T-cell reconstitution after alpha-beta-depleted transplantation in children. The chain couples TRBV20-1 to TRBJ2-1, with 10 nucleotides matching TRBD2. The sequence came from a human donor who donated a stem cell graft to a child with aplastic anemia. The source was PBMCs from the stem cell graft donor, collected from the stem cell graft. DNA of the CDR3: TGCAGTGCTAGAGCAAGCGGGAGGGCCCTCAATGAGCAGTTCTTC. Translating it yields CSARASGRALNEQFF.